These 31 T cell receptor beta chains were sequenced from one sample in a study of neurological immune-mediated disorders. TCRdb reanalysed the 5' RACE reads using MiXCR and keeps one entry per CDR3 protein. The table has tens of thousands of distinct CDR3 sequences, roughly 4% seen once. The specimen sequenced was PBMCs. These receptors were taken from a woman between 50 and 59 years old with multiple sclerosis.

This clonotype was detected ten times or more. This chain uses TRBV20-1 with TRBJ1-2; D gene ambiguous. Trimming removed 6 bases from V and 7 bases from J, with 12 bases in between. The CDR3 runs to 11 residues. Per germline, CDR1 DFQATT and CDR2 SNEGSKA (reference sequence). CDR3 DNA sequence: TGCAGTGCCCAGGCTGAGGGTGGCTACACCTTC. This encodes CSAQAEGGYTF.

This clonotype was recorded at least ten times. V gene TRBV29-1 combines with J gene TRBJ2-3; D unresolved. The CDR3 runs 13 residues. Germline values: CDR1 SQVTM, CDR2 ANQGSEA. Trimming removed 3 bases from V and 3 bases from J, with 10 bases in between. In DNA, the CDR3 is TGCAGCGTTGATCCGGGTATGACAGATACGCAGTATTTT. As protein: CSVDPGMTDTQYF.

At least ten counts were recorded for this clonotype. The CDR3 DNA sequence: TGTGCCAGCAGCAAAGGAAAGGGGGTAGGCAATCAGCCCCAGCATTTT. This codes for CASSKGKGVGNQPQHF. This chain connects TRBV21-1 to TRBJ1-5; no check of the table's D call, TRBD1, against the DNA was made. TRBV21-1 is classified as a pseudogene. The CDR3 is 16 amino acids.

This clonotype showed up many times. The J gene is TRBJ2-1, the V gene TRBV24-1; D gene uncertain. The V and J ends lost 5 bases and 6 bases respectively, with 10 bases between them. Germline V CDR1 and CDR2: KGHDR, SFDVKD. The CDR3 has 13 residues. The CDR3 nucleotides read TGTGCCACCAGTGTCTCTCTCCTCAATGAGCAGTTCTTC. Protein product: CATSVSLLNEQFF.

The sample holds many counts of this clonotype. This chain links TRBV20-1 with TRBJ1-5; weak D call: TRBD1 (5 bases). The CDR3 loop spans 12 amino acids. The germline CDR1 and CDR2 sequences are DFQATT and SNEGSKA (reference sequence). Trimming left V 3 bases short and J 6 bases short, with 9 bases between. This CDR3 is CSARGRGQPQHF. Here the CDR3 DNA reads TGCAGTGCTAGGGGGCGCGGTCAGCCCCAGCATTTT.

This rearrangement joins TRBV18 to TRBJ2-6; D is ambiguous. V shed 2 bases and J shed 0 bases, with 8 bases lying between them. The CDR3 contains 16 residues. Germline V gene data show CDR1 as KGHSH and CDR2 as LQKENI. The CDR3 reads CASSPIQSSGANVLTF. In DNA, the CDR3 is TGTGCCAGCTCACCAATACAGAGCTCTGGGGCCAACGTCCTGACTTTC. Based on the CDR3 plus reference TRBV18 and TRBJ2-6, the full variable domain is NAGVMQNPRHLVRRRGQEARLRCSPMKGHSHVYWYRQLPEEGLKFMVYLQKENIIDESGMPKERFSAEFPKEGPSILRIQQVVRGDSAAYFCASSPIQSSGANVLTFGAGSRLTVL.

This clonotype was recorded a few times. The chain recombines TRBV5-1 with TRBJ2-3; D is perhaps TRBD1 (5 bases). The V end was cut by 0 bases, the J end by 6 bases, with 11 bases between. Germline V gene sequence: CDR1 SGHRS, CDR2 YFSETQ. The CDR3 covers 14 residues. CDR3 in amino acids: CASSLGQKRDTQYF. DNA for the CDR3: TGCGCCAGCAGCTTGGGACAGAAAAGGGATACGCAGTATTTT.

Ten or more counts support this clonotype. This chain links TRBV7-2 with TRBJ2-1, with 7 nucleotides matching TRBD2. The CDR3 runs to 15 residues. V was clipped by 7 bases and J by 3 bases; unmatched bases: 9. Germline CDR1 and CDR2: SGHTA and FQGNSA. CDR3 nucleotide sequence: TGTGCCAGCACCCTAGAGGGGACTAACTACAATGAGCAGTTCTTC. It yields the protein CASTLEGTNYNEQFF.

This sequence joins TRBV19 and TRBJ1-2, with D possibly TRBD1 on 5 matching bases. V was clipped by 5 bases and J by 4 bases, with 14 bases between them. Germline CDR1 reads LNHDA; CDR2 reads SQIVND (reference sequence). CDR3 length: 14 residues. The CDR3 DNA is TGTGCCAGTAGTCTCGAGGGACGGAGCTATGGCTACACCTTC. Translating it yields CASSLEGRSYGYTF.

This clonotype was seen many times. J is TRBJ2-1 and V is TRBV20-1; maybe TRBD2 (5 bases). This CDR3 is built from 11 residues. The germline V gene encodes CDR1 DFQATT and CDR2 SNEGSKA (reference sequence). The V gene lost 7 bases and the J gene lost 7 bases, with 11 bases spanning the gap. Written as DNA, the CDR3 is TGCAGTGGAGAGAGAGGGAATGAGCAGTTCTTC. It yields the protein CSGERGNEQFF.

This clonotype was seen repeatedly, ten times or more. This chain uses TRBV29-1 with TRBJ2-5; 7 bases agree with TRBD1. Germline V gene sequence: CDR1 SQVTM, CDR2 ANQGSEA. The CDR3 covers 13 residues. V lost 6 bases, J lost 3 bases, and 7 bases stayed unmatched. CDR3 bases: TGCAGCGTCCTAACACAGGGGAAAGAGACCCAGTACTTC. It is translated as CSVLTQGKETQYF.

This clonotype has a count of ten or more. This chain connects TRBV7-2 to TRBJ1-5, with TRBD1 as a possible D gene (5 bases). The CDR3 covers 13 residues. The germline V gene encodes CDR1 SGHTA and CDR2 FQGNSA. Trimming took 5 bases from V and 6 from J, leaving 11 bases between them. The CDR3 DNA reads as TGTGCCAGCAGCCCCCTGGGGGGTCAGCCCCAGCATTTT. Protein product: CASSPLGGQPQHF.

As to this clonotype: A much bigger clone sits one base away, suggesting this may be a read error. This sequence joins TRBV5-1 and TRBJ2-4; 8 nucleotides line up with TRBD2. V gave up 0 bases and J gave up 10 bases; unmatched junction bases: 6. The CDR3 extends over 14 amino acids. Per germline, CDR1 SGHRS and CDR2 YFSETQ. The DNA of the CDR3 is TGCGCCAGCAGCTTGGAGGTAGCGGGAAAAATTCAGTACTTC. Encoded protein: CASSLEVAGKIQYF.

This clonotype was picked up many times. The rearrangement joins TRBV12-3 or TRBV12-4 to TRBJ1-1; D not certain. The CDR3 totals 11 residues. V gave up 2 bases and J gave up 10 bases, with 8 bases separating them. In DNA, the CDR3 is TGTGCCAGCAGTTTAATGGGAGTAGCTTTCTTT. Residues: CASSLMGVAFF.

This clonotype has a count of ten or more. The rearrangement links TRBV24-1 to TRBJ1-1; D remains unclear. This CDR3 has 15 amino acids. The germline gives CDR1 KGHDR, CDR2 SFDVKD. Trimming shortened V by 3 bases and J by 5 bases, and 15 bases separated the two germline ends. This CDR3 reads CATSDPQTPATEAFF. CDR3 nucleotides: TGTGCCACCAGTGATCCTCAGACACCAGCAACTGAAGCTTTCTTT.

This clonotype was recorded many times. Here the CDR3 reads CASSQGRGREQFF. The CDR3, as DNA: TGCGCCAGCAGCCAAGGCCGGGGGAGGGAGCAGTTCTTC. This rearrangement joins TRBV4-3 to TRBJ2-1, with D perhaps matching TRBD2 (6 bases). The CDR3 extends over 13 amino acids. V gave up 1 base and J gave up 10 bases, with 11 bases separating them. From germline, CDR1 is LGHNA and CDR2 YSLEER.

This clonotype was detected ten times or more. The genes are TRBV7-3 and TRBJ2-3, with a possible D match to TRBD1 (5 bases). CDR3 length: 17 residues. Trimming cost V 0 bases and J 2 bases, with 15 bases left between them. CDR1 and CDR2 from the germline V gene are SGHTA and FQGTGA. CDR3 region: CASSLTSGHGYTDTQYF. CDR3 nucleotides: TGTGCCAGCAGCTTAACTTCAGGACACGGGTACACAGATACGCAGTATTTT.

This clonotype turned up a few times. Just one base apart from a much larger clone, this may be a read error. The J gene is TRBJ1-1, the V gene TRBV3-1; no firm D call. The V gene's germline CDR1 is LGHDT and CDR2 YNNKEL (reference sequence). This CDR3 is 12 amino acids long. CDR3 nucleotide sequence: TGTGCCAGCAGCAAAGACCCGTTTAAAGCTTTCTTT. This translates into CASSKDPFKAFF.

This clonotype was seen a handful of times. The V and J genes are TRBV20-1 and TRBJ2-7; D is possibly TRBD2 (6 bases). The CDR3 has 14 residues. Trimming took off 0 bases at V and 3 bases at J, with 12 bases between the two ends. Germline CDR1 DFQATT, CDR2 SNEGSKA (reference sequence). The CDR3 is CSARDQAGRYEQYF. CDR3 coding DNA: TGCAGTGCTAGAGATCAAGCGGGTCGCTACGAGCAGTACTTC.

This clonotype was observed at least ten times. The chain combines TRBV12-3 or TRBV12-4 with TRBJ1-2; no clear D. The CDR3 has 11 amino acids. V lost 3 bases to trimming and J lost 4 bases, with 3 bases between them. The CDR3 region has the DNA TGTGCCAGCAGTTTTGGCTATGGCTACACCTTC. It is translated as CASSFGYGYTF.

This clonotype was counted many times. The chain links TRBV5-4 to TRBJ2-1; D remains ambiguous. V was clipped by 7 bases and J by 5 bases, with 16 bases between them. The CDR3 sequence is 14 residues long. From germline, CDR1 is SGHNT and CDR2 YYREEE (reference sequence). CDR3 bases: TGTGCCAGCTCGGAGTGGCGGCCTAACAATGAGCAGTTCTTC. This codes for CASSEWRPNNEQFF.

This clonotype occurred many times. The chain recombines TRBV5-1 with TRBJ2-1; D is perhaps TRBD1 or TRBD2 (5 bases each). Germline CDR1 reads SGHRS; CDR2 reads YFSETQ. This CDR3 region has 16 residues. V lost 0 bases to trimming and J lost 8 bases, with 18 bases between them. This CDR3 reads CASSLAARRMGDEQFF. The CDR3 DNA reads as TGCGCCAGCAGCTTGGCGGCTAGACGTATGGGGGATGAGCAGTTCTTC.

In its sample, this clonotype was seen many times. CDR3 sequence reads: CASSSLNAGLLTDTQYF. DNA of the CDR3: TGTGCCAGCAGCTCACTCAATGCGGGACTGCTCACAGATACGCAGTATTTT. The rearrangement links TRBV7-2 to TRBJ2-3, with D possibly TRBD2 on 6 matching bases. Trimming took off 4 bases at V and 2 bases at J, with 19 bases between the two ends. Germline V lookup: CDR1 SGHTA, CDR2 FQGNSA. The CDR3 is 17 amino acids.

This clonotype was found many times. The chain is built from TRBV20-1 and TRBJ2-1; the D is unclear. The CDR3 has 13 amino acids. Germline CDR1 is DFQATT and CDR2 is SNEGSKA (reference sequence). V gave up 3 bases and J gave up 8 bases, with 14 bases separating them. For the CDR3, the DNA is TGCAGTGCTAGGGGCCCTAACGTCGATGAGCAGTTCTTC. Encoded protein: CSARGPNVDEQFF.

This clonotype was recorded many times. The gene calls are TRBV5-1 and TRBJ2-1; possible D gene TRBD2, 5 bases. The CDR3 extends over 17 amino acids. V lost 0 bases, J lost 0 bases, and 13 bases lay in between. Per germline, CDR1 SGHRS and CDR2 YFSETQ. Here the CDR3 reads CASSLEGSASSYNEQFF. In nucleotides, the CDR3 is TGCGCCAGCAGCTTGGAGGGTAGCGCGAGCTCCTACAATGAGCAGTTCTTC.

This clonotype appeared many times. V and J are TRBV3-1 and TRBJ2-7, with D perhaps matching TRBD2 (7 bases). V lost 4 bases and J 4 bases, leaving 14 bases between the germline ends. The germline V gene has CDR1 LGHDT and CDR2 YNNKEL (reference sequence). This CDR3 spans 14 amino acids. The CDR3 loop reads CASSPPGGKYEQYF. CDR3 DNA: TGTGCCAGCAGCCCCCCGGGGGGCAAGTACGAGCAGTACTTC.

This clonotype was counted ten times or more. The CDR3 loop is CASSKDRGWNEKLFF. The CDR3 nucleotides are TGTGCCAGCAGTAAGGACAGGGGGTGGAATGAAAAACTGTTTTTT. V and J are TRBV6-2 or TRBV6-3 and TRBJ1-4; TRBD1 matches 10 bases. This CDR3 has 15 amino acids. Trimming removed 5 bases from V and 5 bases from J; junction bases left unmatched: 5. Germline V gene data show CDR1 as MNHEY and CDR2 as SVGEGT.

This clonotype has ten or more counts. The chain joins TRBV6-2 or TRBV6-3 to TRBJ2-6, with unresolved D. This CDR3 contains 15 residues. V was clipped by 2 bases and J by 2 bases, with 7 bases between them. From germline, CDR1 is MNHEY and CDR2 SVGEGT. The CDR3 here is CASSYRRTGANVLTF. CDR3 bases: TGTGCCAGCAGTTACCGGCGGACTGGGGCCAACGTCCTGACTTTC.

This clonotype showed up many times. The V call is TRBV20-1, the J call TRBJ1-4; D call uncertain. CDR3 size: 13 residues. V was pared by 6 bases and J by 4 bases, with 12 bases between. Germline loops: CDR1 DFQATT, CDR2 SNEGSKA (reference sequence). CDR3 sequence (DNA): TGCAGTGCAGAAGTGACAAATAATGAAAAACTGTTTTTT. Protein sequence: CSAEVTNNEKLFF.

This clonotype was counted at least ten times. The chain employs TRBV12-3 or TRBV12-4 and TRBJ2-3, with TRBD2 matching over 10 bases. CDR3 size: 15 residues. With 5 bases clipped from V and 2 bases from J, the junction kept 4 bases outside the gene matches. Written as DNA, the CDR3 is TGTGCCAGCAGTAGCGGGAGGGTTGCCACAGATACGCAGTATTTT. Amino acids: CASSSGRVATDTQYF.

This clonotype was recorded at least ten times. The genes are TRBV12-3 or TRBV12-4 and TRBJ1-5; the match to TRBD1 covers 7 bases. The CDR3 loop spans 14 amino acids. V dropped 6 bases and J dropped 0; count of bases not matched to a gene: 2. The CDR3 protein is CASRGQYSNQPQHF. CDR3 nucleotides: TGTGCCAGCAGGGGACAGTATAGCAATCAGCCCCAGCATTTT.